The clone carrying this TCR beta chain was seen a handful of times. Antigen unknown. These data are taken from a study of regulatory T cells in long-lasting Graves disease. Study-level points and caveats: TRBV28 was favored in persistent disease, as were TRBJ1-2 and TRBJ2-5. Among the persistent patients, about 3,000 public clonotypes were shared, more than the roughly 900 shared among new patients.

The time point is: persistent/refractory GD, antithyroid drugs over 5 years with positive TRAb. Researchers made the TCR library from RNA that was extracted from PBMCs. Sequencing libraries for TCR beta were prepared with iRepertoire HTBI primers and Arm-PCR of CDR3 regions. One entry per CDR3 protein, called by TCRdb with MiXCR from the multiplex PCR reads. Of some 370,000 distinct CDR3 sequences in the sample, 20% to 25% were seen once. V dropped 4 bases and J dropped 2 bases, with 10 bases sitting between them. Germline V gives CDR1 SGHRS, CDR2 YFSETQ. This CDR3 comprises 13 residues. J is TRBJ2-7 and V is TRBV5-1; D remains ambiguous. The source was peripheral blood mononuclear cells (PBMCs), collected when the disease was refractory, from a patient treated with antithyroid drugs. This receptor was obtained from a middle-aged woman with Graves disease. DNA for the CDR3: TGCGCCAGCAGCCCCATACAGCCCTACGAGCAGTACTTC. Encoded protein: CASSPIQPYEQYF.